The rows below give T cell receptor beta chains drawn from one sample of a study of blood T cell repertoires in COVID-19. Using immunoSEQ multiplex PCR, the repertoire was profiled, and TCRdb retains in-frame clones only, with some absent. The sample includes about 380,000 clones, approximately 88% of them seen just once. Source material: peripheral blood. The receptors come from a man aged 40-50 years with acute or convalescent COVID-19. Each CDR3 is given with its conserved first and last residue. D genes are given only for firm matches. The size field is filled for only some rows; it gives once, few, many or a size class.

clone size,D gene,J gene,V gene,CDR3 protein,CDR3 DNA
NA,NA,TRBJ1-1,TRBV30,CAWRRRAQGTEAFF,TGTGCCTGGAGGCGGAGGGCGCAGGGCACTGAAGCTTTCTTT
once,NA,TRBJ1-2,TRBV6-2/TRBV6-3,CASSPRFVGVPNFDYGYTF,TGTGCCAGCAGTCCGCGGTTCGTCGGGGTCCCCAATTTCGACTATGGCTACACCTTC
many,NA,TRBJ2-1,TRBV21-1,CASSGLAGGLSSYNEQFF,TGTGCCAGCAGCGGGTTAGCGGGAGGACTTAGCTCCTACAATGAGCAGTTCTTC
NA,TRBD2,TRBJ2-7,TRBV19,CASSIIAGGPNEQYF,TGTGCCAGTAGTATAATTGCGGGAGGGCCCAACGAGCAGTACTTC
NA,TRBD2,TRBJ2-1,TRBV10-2,CASRTPFSGSGNEQFF,TGCGCCAGCAGGACGCCTTTTAGCGGGAGCGGCAATGAGCAGTTCTTC
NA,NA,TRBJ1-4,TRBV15,CATSRELGVGEKLFF,TGTGCCACCAGCAGAGAGCTCGGGGTTGGTGAAAAACTGTTTTTT
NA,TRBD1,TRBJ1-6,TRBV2,CASSSGQGAQSPLHF,TGTGCCAGCAGTTCCGGACAGGGGGCACAGTCACCCCTCCACTTT
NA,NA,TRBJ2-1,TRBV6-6,CASSYTLILYNEQFF,TGTGCCAGCAGTTACACTCTGATACTCTACAATGAGCAGTTCTTC
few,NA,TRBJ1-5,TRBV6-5,CASTANGRGNQPQHF,TGTGCCAGCACCGCGAATGGGAGGGGGAATCAGCCCCAGCATTTT
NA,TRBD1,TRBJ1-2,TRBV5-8,CASNPRTGQGIYGYTF,TGTGCCAGCAACCCAAGGACGGGACAGGGTATCTATGGCTACACCTTC
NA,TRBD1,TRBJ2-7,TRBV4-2,CASSQPGTGPYEQYF,TGTGCCAGCAGCCAACCCGGGACAGGCCCCTACGAGCAGTACTTC
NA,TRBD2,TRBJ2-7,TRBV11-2,CASSLGLAGGYEQYF,TGTGCCAGCAGCTTAGGCCTAGCGGGAGGTTACGAGCAGTACTTC
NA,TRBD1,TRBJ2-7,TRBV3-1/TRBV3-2,CASSQPGTGVYEQYF,TGTGCCAGCAGCCAACCCGGGACAGGTGTCTACGAGCAGTACTTC
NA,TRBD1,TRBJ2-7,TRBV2,CASIGTGFGDEQYF,TGTGCCAGCATAGGGACAGGGTTCGGCGACGAGCAGTACTTC
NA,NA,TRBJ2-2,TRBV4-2,CASSQVDLAGELFF,TGTGCCAGCAGCCAAGTAGACTTAGCCGGGGAGCTGTTTTTT
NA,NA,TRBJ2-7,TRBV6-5,CASSRGNPPNEQYF,TGTGCCAGCAGTAGAGGGAACCCTCCGAATGAGCAGTACTTC
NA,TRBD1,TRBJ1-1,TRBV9,CASNPQGQGDTEAFF,TGTGCCAGCAACCCTCAGGGGCAGGGGGACACTGAAGCTTTCTTT
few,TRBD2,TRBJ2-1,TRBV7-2,CASSLVSGGPRNEQFF,TGTGCCAGCAGCTTAGTATCGGGGGGGCCGAGGAATGAGCAGTTCTTC
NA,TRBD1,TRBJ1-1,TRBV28,CAITGTGDLISGTEAFF,TGTGCCATCACCGGGACAGGGGACCTCATAAGCGGGACTGAAGCTTTCTTT
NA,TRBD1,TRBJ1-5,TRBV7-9,CASSSYGTGSPIF,TGTGCCAGCAGCTCCTATGGGACAGGGTCACCAATTTTT
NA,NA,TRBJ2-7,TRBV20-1,CSARHGGEQYF,TGCAGTGCTAGACACGGGGGAGAGCAGTACTTC
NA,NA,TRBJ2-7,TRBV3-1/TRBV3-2,CASQPRLSYEQYF,TGTGCCAGTCAGCCCCGACTGTCCTACGAGCAGTACTTC
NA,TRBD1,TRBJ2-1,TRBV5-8,CASSAGTGGYNEQFF,TGTGCCAGCAGCGCCGGGACAGGGGGCTACAATGAGCAGTTCTTC
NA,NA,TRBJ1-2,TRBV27,CASSLTRVGVPNYGYTF,TGTGCCAGCAGTTTGACGAGGGTTGGCGTGCCTAACTATGGCTACACCTTC
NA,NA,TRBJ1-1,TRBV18,CASSQQRMNTEAFF,TGTGCCAGCTCGCAACAGAGAATGAACACTGAAGCTTTCTTT
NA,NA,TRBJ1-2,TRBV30,CAWSGSNYGYTF,TGTGCCTGGAGCGGGAGTAACTATGGCTACACCTTC
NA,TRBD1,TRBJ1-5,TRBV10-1,CASSQNAQGARSNQPQHF,TGCGCCAGCTCCCAGAATGCACAGGGGGCGCGTAGCAATCAGCCCCAGCATTTT
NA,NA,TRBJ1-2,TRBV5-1,CASSLDAGNYGYTF,TGCGCCAGCAGCTTGGATGCAGGGAACTATGGCTACACCTTC
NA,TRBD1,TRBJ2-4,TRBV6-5,CASGDSKDIQYF,TGTGCCAGCGGGGACAGCAAGGACATTCAGTACTTC
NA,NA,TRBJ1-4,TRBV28,CASRLLNEKLFF,TGTGCCAGCAGATTGCTAAATGAAAAACTGTTTTTT
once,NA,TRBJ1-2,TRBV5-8,CASSLLGSYGYTF,TGTGCCAGCAGCTTGCTTGGTAGCTATGGCTACACCTTC
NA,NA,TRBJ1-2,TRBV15,CATSRDRRYDGYTF,TGTGCCACCAGCAGAGATAGGAGGTACGATGGCTACACCTTC
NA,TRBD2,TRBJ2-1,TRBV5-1,CASSLAVLAGADNEQFF,TGCGCCAGCAGCTTGGCCGTTCTAGCGGGAGCGGACAATGAGCAGTTCTTC
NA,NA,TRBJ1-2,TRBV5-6,CASSLNRGAGFTYGYTF,TGTGCCAGCAGCTTGAATCGGGGGGCAGGTTTTACCTATGGCTACACCTTC
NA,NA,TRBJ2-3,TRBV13,CASSLKRGSGFTDTQYF,TGTGCCAGCAGCTTGAAGCGAGGTAGCGGTTTCACAGATACGCAGTATTTT
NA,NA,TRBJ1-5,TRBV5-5,CASSRSAGNNNQPQHF,TGTGCCAGCAGTAGATCGGCAGGCAACAACAATCAGCCCCAGCATTTT
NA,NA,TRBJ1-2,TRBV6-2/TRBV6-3,CASSYVGRPNYGYTF,TGTGCCAGCAGTTACGTAGGCAGGCCTAACTATGGCTACACCTTC
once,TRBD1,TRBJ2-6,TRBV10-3,CAAIGTGVLGANVLTF,TGTGCCGCCATCGGGACAGGGGTACTTGGGGCCAACGTCCTGACTTTC
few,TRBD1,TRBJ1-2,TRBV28,CASSRPGTGENGYTF,TGTGCCAGCAGCCGTCCCGGGACAGGGGAGAACGGCTACACCTTC
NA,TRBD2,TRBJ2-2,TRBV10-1,CATKLQGGAPVANTGELFF,TGCGCCACCAAACTCCAGGGAGGGGCACCGGTCGCGAACACCGGGGAGCTGTTTTTT
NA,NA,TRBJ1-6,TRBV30,CAWSELDSLNSPLHF,TGTGCCTGGAGTGAATTGGACAGTCTTAATTCACCCCTCCACTTT
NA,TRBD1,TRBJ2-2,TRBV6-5,CASIRTGVPGELFF,TGTGCCAGCATAAGGACAGGGGTCCCCGGGGAGCTGTTTTTT
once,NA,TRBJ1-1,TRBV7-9,CASSLRTLGANTEAFF,TGTGCCAGCAGCCTTCGGACCTTGGGGGCGAACACTGAAGCTTTCTTT
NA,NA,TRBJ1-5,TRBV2,CASSAQKQPQHF,TGTGCCAGCAGTGCTCAGAAGCAGCCCCAGCATTTT
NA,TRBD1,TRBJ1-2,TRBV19,CATLYSGTGGYGYTF,TGTGCCACCCTCTATTCCGGGACAGGGGGTTATGGCTACACCTTC
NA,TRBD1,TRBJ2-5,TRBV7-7,CASSPGQGAGETQYF,TGTGCTAGCAGCCCTGGGCAGGGGGCCGGCGAGACCCAGTACTTC
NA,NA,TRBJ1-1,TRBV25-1,CASSDRSGTEAFF,TGTGCCAGCAGTGATCGGAGTGGTACTGAAGCTTTCTTT
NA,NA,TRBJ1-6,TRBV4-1,CASRLREYGPLHF,TGCGCCAGCAGGCTTCGGGAGTACGGACCCCTCCACTTT
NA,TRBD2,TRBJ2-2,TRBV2,CASKREGAGELFF,TGTGCCAGCAAGCGGGAGGGGGCCGGGGAGCTGTTTTTT
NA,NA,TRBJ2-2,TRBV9,CASSEEGASNTGELFF,TGTGCCAGCAGCGAGGAGGGGGCTTCCAACACCGGGGAGCTGTTTTTT
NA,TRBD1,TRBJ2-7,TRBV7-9,CASSLAAGQGAPHEQYF,TGTGCCAGCAGCTTAGCTGCGGGCCAGGGGGCCCCCCACGAGCAGTACTTC
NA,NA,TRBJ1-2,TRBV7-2,CASSPRGQGHGYTF,TGTGCCAGCAGCCCGAGAGGTCAGGGTCATGGCTACACCTTC
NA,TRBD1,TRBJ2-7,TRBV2,CASSRSGGRSYEQYF,TGTGCCAGCAGTCGCTCAGGGGGTCGCTCCTACGAGCAGTACTTC